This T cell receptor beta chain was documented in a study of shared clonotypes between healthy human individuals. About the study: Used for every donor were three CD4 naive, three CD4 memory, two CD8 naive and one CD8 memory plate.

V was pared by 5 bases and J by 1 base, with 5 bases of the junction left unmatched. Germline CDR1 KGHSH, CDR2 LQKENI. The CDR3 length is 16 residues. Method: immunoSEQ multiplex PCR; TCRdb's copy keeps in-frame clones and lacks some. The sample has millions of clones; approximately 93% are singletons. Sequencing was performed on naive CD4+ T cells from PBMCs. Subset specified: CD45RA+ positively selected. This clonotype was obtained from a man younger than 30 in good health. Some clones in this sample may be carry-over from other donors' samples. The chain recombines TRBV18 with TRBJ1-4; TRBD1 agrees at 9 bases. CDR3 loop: CASSARQGETNEKLFF. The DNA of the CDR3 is TGTGCCAGCTCAGCAAGACAGGGGGAAACTAATGAAAAACTGTTTTTT.